This T cell receptor beta chain was captured in a study of shared clonotypes between healthy human individuals. General study findings and limits: Several donors held approximately 4.6% of naive CD4 clonotypes in common.

TCRdb's table, derived via immunoSEQ multiplex PCR, lists solely in-frame clones and lacks some. Of approximately 2,000,000 clones listed, 85% to 95% are singletons. On this clone: Its antigen is currently unknown.

CDR3 length equals 17 residues. V gave up 6 bases and J gave up 8 bases, with 28 bases separating them. Germline lookup yields CDR1 MNHEY and CDR2 SMNVEV (reference sequence). The sequencing input was naive CD4+ T cells from PBMCs. The subset: CD45RA+ positively selected. The TCR originated in a young man in good health. Some clones in this sample may be carry-over from other donors' samples. This chain connects TRBV27 to TRBJ1-2; D may be TRBD1 (5 bases). In nucleotides, the CDR3 is TGTGCCAGCAGGGAACAGGCCCAGGCCCGGACGGCCTACGGCTACACCTTC. The encoded protein is CASREQAQARTAYGYTF.